This entry lists 5 T cell receptor beta chains sequenced from one sample in a study of shared clonotypes between healthy human individuals. In the naive CD8 group, cells lacked CD45RO and were positively selected for CCR7, so terminally differentiated effector memory CD45RA+ cells were left out. Measured with immunoSEQ multiplex PCR; TCRdb has only the in-frame clones, and not every one. The sample lists about 2 million clones, around 96% occurring once. The sequenced sample consisted of naive CD8+ T cells sorted from blood. The receptors shown here come from a man in his late teens or twenties in good health.

The chain combines TRBV28 with TRBJ2-7, with TRBD1 matching over 9 bases. V was pared by 4 bases and J by 3 bases, with 4 bases of the junction left unmatched. This CDR3 is 14 amino acids long. Germline assignment: CDR1 MDHEN and CDR2 SYDVKM. CDR3 protein: CASSSGTGIYEQYF. CDR3 in DNA: TGTGCCAGCAGTTCCGGGACAGGGATCTACGAGCAGTACTTC.

The V gene is TRBV7-2, the J gene TRBJ2-1; TRBD2 matches at 13 bases. CDR3 size: 17 residues. Looked up from germline, CDR1 is SGHTA and CDR2 is FQGNSA. After removal of 4 bases from V and 4 bases from J, the junction contained 7 bases not matched to a gene. The CDR3: CASSYRLAGGSYNEQFF. Here the CDR3 DNA reads TGTGCCAGCAGCTATAGACTAGCGGGAGGTAGTTACAATGAGCAGTTCTTC.

V gene TRBV5-6 combines with J gene TRBJ1-5, with 8 nucleotides matching TRBD1. The CDR3 runs 17 residues. The germline gives CDR1 SGHDT, CDR2 YYEEEE. Losses at the gene ends were 3 bases for V and 1 base for J; bases not matched to a gene: 9. The CDR3 reads CASSSIKGQGSNQPQHF. The CDR3 DNA reads TGTGCCAGCAGCTCGATAAAAGGACAGGGAAGCAATCAGCCCCAGCATTTT.

The J gene is TRBJ2-3, the V gene TRBV11-2, with 14 bases fitting TRBD2. The CDR3 is 16 residues long. Germline assignment: CDR1 SGHAT and CDR2 FQNNGV. J lost 4 bases, V lost 5 bases, and 5 bases had no gene match. CDR3 loop: CASSLTSGGAADTQYF. Written as DNA, the CDR3 is TGTGCCAGCAGCCTGACTAGCGGGGGGGCCGCAGATACGCAGTATTTT. Looking up the rest from reference TRBV11-2 and TRBJ2-3 gives the full variable domain: EAGVAQSPRYKIIEKRQSVAFWCNPISGHATLYWYQQILGQGPKLLIQFQNNGVVDDSQLPKDRFSAERLKGVDSTLKIQPAKLEDSAVYLCASSLTSGGAADTQYFGPGTRLTVL.

The V call is TRBV5-6, the J call TRBJ2-5; TRBD1 might be the D (5 bases). Germline CDR1 is SGHDT and CDR2 is YYEEEE. This CDR3 region has 13 residues. Between the trimmed V and J ends, which lost 0 bases and 5 bases, there was a span of 8 bases. This chain's CDR3 is CASSLAGPETQYF. DNA of the CDR3: TGTGCCAGCAGCTTGGCAGGGCCCGAGACCCAGTACTTC.